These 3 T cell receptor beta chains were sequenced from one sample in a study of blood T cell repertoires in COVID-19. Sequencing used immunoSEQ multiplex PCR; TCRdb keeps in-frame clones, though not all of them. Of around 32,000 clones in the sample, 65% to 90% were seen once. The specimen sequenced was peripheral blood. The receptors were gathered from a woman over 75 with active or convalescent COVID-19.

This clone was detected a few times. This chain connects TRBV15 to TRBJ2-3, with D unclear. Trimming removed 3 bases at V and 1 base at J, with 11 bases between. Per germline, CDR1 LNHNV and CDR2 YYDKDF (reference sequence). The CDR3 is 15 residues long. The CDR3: CATSRGGQRTDTQYF. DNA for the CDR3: TGTGCCACCAGCAGGGGTGGGCAGCGCACAGATACGCAGTATTTT. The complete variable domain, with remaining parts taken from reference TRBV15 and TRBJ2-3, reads DAMVIQNPRYQVTQFGKPVTLSCSQTLNHNVMYWYQQKSSQAPKLLFHYYDKDFNNEADTPDNFQSRRPNTSFCFLDIRSPGLGDTAMYLCATSRGGQRTDTQYFGPGTRLTVL.

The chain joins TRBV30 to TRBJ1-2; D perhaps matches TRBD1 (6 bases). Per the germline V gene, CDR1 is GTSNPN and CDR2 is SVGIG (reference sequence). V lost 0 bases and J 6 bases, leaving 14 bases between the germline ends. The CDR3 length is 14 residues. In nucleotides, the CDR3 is TGTGCCTGGAGTGTCGTACAACAGGGAGATGGCTACACCTTC. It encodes CAWSVVQQGDGYTF.

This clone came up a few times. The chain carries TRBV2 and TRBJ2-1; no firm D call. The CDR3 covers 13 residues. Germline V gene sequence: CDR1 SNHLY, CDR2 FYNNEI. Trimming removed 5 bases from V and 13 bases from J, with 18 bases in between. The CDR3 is CASSPSGTWYQFF. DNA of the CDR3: TGTGCCAGCAGTCCTAGTGGAACTTGGTACCAGTTCTTC.